Following are 22 T cell receptor beta chains from one sample sequenced in a study of shared clonotypes between healthy human individuals. Some clones are missing from TCRdb's copy, which holds only in-frame ones; the method was immunoSEQ multiplex PCR. The sample lists 1,400,000 or so clones; 97% to 99% were seen once. The material sequenced was naive CD4+ T cells sorted from blood. Subset: CD45RA+ positively selected. All receptors derive from a man between 25 and 39 years old in good health.

This chain joins TRBV6-5 and TRBJ1-1; possible D gene TRBD1, 5 bases. The ends were cut back, 4 bases at V and 7 bases at J, with 10 bases in the middle. Looked up from germline, CDR1 is MNHEY and CDR2 is SVGAGI. CDR3 length equals 12 residues. The CDR3 DNA reads as TGTGCCAGCAGTTGGGGGGACCGTGAAGCTTTCTTT. Translating gives CASSWGDREAFF.

The chain carries TRBV29-1 and TRBJ1-1; D is uncertain. This CDR3 region has 13 residues. CDR1 SQVTM and CDR2 ANQGSEA come from the germline V gene. V was shortened by 7 bases and J by 0 bases, with 12 bases between the two germline ends. In DNA, the CDR3 is TGCAGCGCCGAGTTTGACATGAACACTGAAGCTTTCTTT. Translating it yields CSAEFDMNTEAFF. Together with reference TRBV29-1 and TRBJ1-1, the CDR3 gives the full variable domain: SAVISQKPSRDICQRGTSLTIQCQVDSQVTMMFWYRQQPGQSLTLIATANQGSEATYESGFVIDKFPISRPNLTFSTLTVSNMSPEDSSIYLCSAEFDMNTEAFFGQGTRLTVV.

The V and J genes are TRBV10-1 and TRBJ2-3; 13 bases agree with TRBD2. This CDR3 contains 16 residues. With V trimmed by 8 bases and J by 1 base, 6 bases remained unmatched. Germline CDR1 and CDR2: WNHNN and SYGVQD (reference sequence). In nucleotides, the CDR3 is TGCGCCAGCGCCGGACTAGCGGGAGTCGGCACAGATACGCAGTATTTT. Translating it yields CASAGLAGVGTDTQYF.

The chain carries TRBV5-1 and TRBJ2-3; D uncertain. Germline V gives CDR1 SGHRS, CDR2 YFSETQ. This CDR3 has 17 residues. V lost 3 bases to trimming and J lost 5 bases, with 22 bases between them. The CDR3 DNA follows: TGCGCCAGCAGCTCCCCCCTGAGGTCCTTAGAGGAAGATACGCAGTATTTT. Amino acid sequence: CASSSPLRSLEEDTQYF. The complete variable domain, with remaining parts taken from reference TRBV5-1 and TRBJ2-3, reads KAGVTQTPRYLIKTRGQQVTLSCSPISGHRSVSWYQQTPGQGLQFLFEYFSETQRNKGNFPGRFSGRQFSNSRSEMNVSTLELGDSALYLCASSSPLRSLEEDTQYFGPGTRLTVL.

V usage is TRBV27 and J usage is TRBJ1-4, with D maybe TRBD1 (5 bases). Germline-derived CDR1 and CDR2 are MNHEY and SMNVEV (reference sequence). V was pared by 5 bases and J by 4 bases, with 14 bases between. The length of the CDR3 is 15 residues. The CDR3 region has the DNA TGTGCCAGCAGTCCCCGAGGGACGATTAATGAAAAACTGTTTTTT. It encodes CASSPRGTINEKLFF.

The genes are TRBV5-4 and TRBJ2-1; D might be TRBD1 (5 bases). Per germline, CDR1 SGHNT and CDR2 YYREEE (reference sequence). V was trimmed by 1 base and J by 6 bases, leaving 14 bases between them. CDR3 size: 15 residues. CDR3 DNA sequence: TGTGCCAGCAGCTTGAAAGGGGATACCTTCAATGAGCAGTTCTTC. The encoded protein is CASSLKGDTFNEQFF.

The chain recombines TRBV4-1 with TRBJ2-7, with D tentatively TRBD2 (6 bases). Between the trimmed V and J ends, which lost 0 bases and 2 bases, there was a span of 14 bases. Germline loops: CDR1 MGHRA, CDR2 YSYEKL. This CDR3 contains 16 residues. CDR3 amino acids: CASSQEGVLAAYEQYF. CDR3 nucleotides: TGCGCCAGCAGCCAAGAAGGTGTATTAGCGGCCTACGAGCAGTACTTC.

In the case of this clone: Different DNA sequences within this sample yield the same CDR3. CDR3 nucleotides: TGCGCCAGCAGCTTACTAGGGCCCCAAGAGACCCAGTACTTC. Its translation is CASSLLGPQETQYF. This chain uses TRBV5-1 with TRBJ2-5; D possibly corresponds to TRBD2 (5 bases). V was trimmed by 2 bases and J by 1 base, leaving 9 bases between them. Germline CDR1 and CDR2: SGHRS and YFSETQ. The CDR3 length is 14 residues.

The chain couples TRBV29-1 to TRBJ2-7; D is possibly TRBD2 (7 bases). Germline CDR1 is SQVTM and CDR2 is ANQGSEA. Deletions cut 4 bases from V and 7 bases from J, with 20 bases between. The CDR3 totals 14 residues. The DNA for the CDR3 is TGCAGCGTTGCCCCGTCGGGGGGCGGTCGGGAGCAGTACTTC. Translated: CSVAPSGGGREQYF.

The chain joins TRBV9 to TRBJ2-5, with a tentative D call TRBD2 (6 bases). Germline values: CDR1 SGDLS, CDR2 YYNGEE. The CDR3 runs 15 residues. Trimming took 4 bases from V and 5 from J, leaving 18 bases between them. The CDR3 coding sequence is TGTGCCAGCAGCCCTGGGGGGACTCCAAAGGAGACCCAGTACTTC. The encoded protein is CASSPGGTPKETQYF.

This chain connects TRBV6-5 to TRBJ2-7, with TRBD1 identical over 9 bases. CDR1 MNHEY and CDR2 SVGAGI come from the germline V gene. With V trimmed by 7 bases and J by 4 bases, 8 bases remained unmatched. The CDR3 spans 14 residues. CDR3: CASKPGQGWYEQYF. The CDR3 nucleotides are TGTGCCAGCAAGCCGGGACAGGGATGGTACGAGCAGTACTTC.

The chain combines TRBV11-2 with TRBJ2-1, with unresolved D. The germline CDR1 and CDR2 sequences are SGHAT and FQNNGV. The V end lost 6 bases, the J end lost 8 bases, and 17 bases lay between the germline ends. CDR3 length: 14 residues. The DNA for the CDR3 is TGTGCCAGCAGTGGTACTCCTCGGTTGGATGAGCAGTTCTTC. Translating gives CASSGTPRLDEQFF.

This rearrangement joins TRBV7-3 to TRBJ2-1; D is unresolved. Germline V gives CDR1 SGHTA, CDR2 FQGTGA. The length of the CDR3 is 15 residues. Trimming removed 5 bases at V and 0 bases at J, with 11 bases between. CDR3 loop: CASSIDRSSYNEQFF. The CDR3 DNA reads as TGTGCCAGCAGCATCGACCGAAGCTCCTACAATGAGCAGTTCTTC. The variable domain in full, with the rest retrieved from reference TRBV7-3 and TRBJ2-1, is GAGVSQTPSNKVTEKGKYVELRCDPISGHTALYWYRQSLGQGPEFLIYFQGTGAADDSGLPNDRFFAVRPEGSVSTLKIQRTERGDSAVYLCASSIDRSSYNEQFFGPGTRLTVL.

J is TRBJ2-1 and V is TRBV7-6, with a possible D match to TRBD2 (6 bases). This CDR3 region has 17 residues. CDR1 is SGHVS and CDR2 is FNYEAQ in the germline V gene. The V end lost 5 bases, the J end lost 0 bases, and 17 bases lay between the germline ends. Here the CDR3 DNA reads TGTGCCAGCAGCCACCACGGGAGCCAAAGCTCCTACAATGAGCAGTTCTTC. Its translation: CASSHHGSQSSYNEQFF.

This chain connects TRBV5-4 to TRBJ2-6; D gene uncertain. V was trimmed by 2 bases and J by 0 bases, leaving 12 bases between them. The CDR3 covers 17 residues. The germline CDR1 and CDR2 sequences are SGHNT and YYREEE (reference sequence). As DNA, the CDR3 is TGTGCCAGCAGCTTAGGCGGTCTTTCCTCTGGGGCCAACGTCCTGACTTTC. Protein product: CASSLGGLSSGANVLTF.

The chain employs TRBV5-1 and TRBJ1-4; D call uncertain. This CDR3 is built from 13 residues. CDR1 SGHRS and CDR2 YFSETQ come from the germline V gene. The V gene lost 0 bases and the J gene lost 8 bases, with 8 bases spanning the gap. CDR3: CASSLGVEEKLFF. The CDR3 DNA reads TGCGCCAGCAGCTTGGGGGTCGAGGAAAAACTGTTTTTT.

This rearrangement joins TRBV27 to TRBJ2-1; 12 bases agree with TRBD2. V gave up 5 bases and J gave up 9 bases; unmatched junction bases: 14. Germline V CDR1 and CDR2: MNHEY, SMNVEV (reference sequence). This CDR3 spans 17 amino acids. The CDR3 loop is CASSPPSSGRASGEQFF. The CDR3 DNA follows: TGTGCCAGCAGTCCCCCCTCTAGCGGGAGGGCTTCAGGTGAGCAGTTCTTC.

The chain is built from TRBV6-5 and TRBJ2-5, with a possible D match to TRBD1 (5 bases). The CDR3 totals 13 residues. V shed 6 bases and J shed 2 bases, with 10 bases lying between them. Germline loops: CDR1 MNHEY, CDR2 SVGAGI. The CDR3 sequence: CASRQGSQETQYF. The DNA of the CDR3 is TGTGCCAGCAGGCAGGGTAGTCAAGAGACCCAGTACTTC.

The chain recombines TRBV27 with TRBJ2-7; a weak D match, TRBD2 (7 bases). The CDR3 totals 12 residues. Trimming pared 3 bases from V and 9 bases from J, leaving 12 bases between. Germline V gene data show CDR1 as MNHEY and CDR2 as SMNVEV (reference sequence). The CDR3 DNA is TGTGCCAGCAGTTTTGGGGGCGGGGGGCAGTACTTC. Amino acids: CASSFGGGGQYF.

The chain combines TRBV19 with TRBJ1-2; 8 bases map to TRBD1. Unmatched junction bases numbered 10, after V lost 3 bases and J lost 7 bases. The CDR3 extends over 15 amino acids. Germline CDR1 LNHDA, CDR2 SQIVND (reference sequence). The CDR3 region has the DNA TGTGCCAGTAGTATTCAGCAGGGGGCATTCGGTGGCTACACCTTC. Protein sequence: CASSIQQGAFGGYTF.

The CDR3 sequence: CATSTFGALPPGYEQYF. CDR3 bases: TGTGCCACCAGCACCTTCGGGGCTCTCCCCCCCGGTTACGAGCAGTACTTC. The chain uses TRBV15 and TRBJ2-7, with D possibly being TRBD1 or TRBD2 (5 bases each). The V and J ends lost 4 bases and 4 bases respectively, with 23 bases between them. The CDR3 is 17 residues long. Germline CDR1 is LNHNV and CDR2 is YYDKDF (reference sequence).

A single count supports this clone. In the same sample, other DNA sequences code for this CDR3. V gene TRBV27 combines with J gene TRBJ2-5; D might be TRBD2 (6 bases). The CDR3 loop spans 13 amino acids. Trimming removed 1 base at V and 4 bases at J, with 7 bases between. CDR1 and CDR2 (germline): MNHEY, SMNVEV (reference sequence). The CDR3 loop reads CASSLLGGETQYF. The CDR3 coding sequence is TGTGCCAGCAGTTTATTGGGGGGAGAGACCCAGTACTTC.